This T cell receptor beta chain is from a study of early T cells in non-severe SARS-CoV-2 infection. Study-level information: Sequencing input comprised bulk RNA from unsorted whole blood; chain pairing was not available.

TCRdb used MiXCR to reprocess the 5' RACE reads, holding one entry per CDR3 protein. This table has around 28,000 distinct CDR3 sequences, 5% to 6% appearing once. The germline V gene encodes CDR1 MNHEY and CDR2 SMNVEV (reference sequence). The CDR3 consists of 13 residues. Trimming shortened V by 6 bases and J by 7 bases, and 13 bases separated the two germline ends. This clonotype was seen many times. The gene calls are TRBV27 and TRBJ2-1; D assignment may be TRBD1 or TRBD2 (5 bases each). Specimen: whole blood. The sequence was collected from an adult who was a healthcare worker with PCR-confirmed SARS-CoV-2 infection or an uninfected control (not recorded which). As DNA, the CDR3 is TGTGCCAGCAGACAGAGTGGGGGAAATGAGCAGTTCTTC. As protein: CASRQSGGNEQFF.